This T cell receptor beta chain was sequenced for a study of TIL therapy for anti-PD-1-resistant metastatic lung cancer. Across the study: Half of patients were current or former smokers. By whole-exome sequencing, median non-synonymous tumor mutation burden was around 1.5 mutations per megabase.

This was the immunoSEQ v3 assay. Sequencing was performed with immunoSEQ multiplex PCR; in TCRdb, only in-frame clones are kept and a portion is missing. The sample has about 60,000 clones, around 68% seen once. Looked up from germline, CDR1 is MNHNS and CDR2 is SASEGT. The CDR3 has 15 amino acids. Between the trimmed V and J ends, which lost 5 bases and 1 base, there was a span of 14 bases. Time point specified: pre-treatment sample, taken before nivolumab and TIL therapy. The receptor comes from a person aged 25 to 85 with non-small cell lung cancer. This sequence joins TRBV6-1 and TRBJ1-1; D might be TRBD1 (5 bases). Source: blood, taken at baseline. DNA of the CDR3: TGTGCCAGCAGTCCCCGGACAATACGGAACACTGAAGCTTTCTTT. Translation gives CASSPRTIRNTEAFF.